This T cell receptor (beta chain) was documented in a study of blood T cell repertoires in COVID-19. Study background: Sources were T cells, B-cell-depleted T cells, or PBMCs; the material itself was cDNA or gDNA.

Per germline, CDR1 KGHSH and CDR2 LQKENI. The CDR3 contains 13 residues. Trimming took 5 bases from V and 2 from J; bases not matched to a gene: 2. Authors' processing steps: The assay estimated nucleated cells by amplifying reference gene primers. Profiling relied on immunoSEQ multiplex PCR, and the TCRdb table lists in-frame clones only, not all of them. V, J and clone size derive from that table, while D and trimming were established from the DNA sequence. The sample has about 64,000 clones; 90% are singletons. The gene calls are TRBV18 and TRBJ2-5, with 7 bases that match TRBD1. The clonotype was recovered from a woman aged 80 or older with active COVID-19. The sequenced sample consisted of peripheral blood. CDR3 sequence reads: CASSEGQQETQYF. The CDR3 DNA is TGTGCCAGCTCAGAGGGACAGCAAGAGACCCAGTACTTC.